This T cell receptor (beta chain) was observed in a study of response to subunit inactivated influenza vaccine. Study-wide results and limits: Researchers suggested that each seasonal influenza vaccination recruits few new T cells.

Trimming removed 8 bases from V and 0 bases from J, with 17 bases in between. Germline V lookup: CDR1 LNHNV, CDR2 YYDKDF (reference sequence). CDR3 length: 17 residues. TCRdb re-called the RT-PCR reads through MiXCR, storing one row per CDR3 protein. The sample records hundreds of thousands of distinct CDR3 sequences, 10% to 15% being singletons. This clonotype has a handful of counts. Its specificity is not known. This TCR came from a man aged 50 to 60 who received an inactivated influenza vaccine. The chain joins TRBV15 to TRBJ2-6; D unclear. The sequencing used PBMCs from blood, collected on the day of vaccination. This CDR3 reads CATRGRPFYSGANVLTF. For the CDR3, the DNA is TGTGCCACCCGCGGACGTCCTTTCTACTCTGGGGCCAACGTCCTGACTTTC.